This TCR beta chain emerged from a study of blood T cells in healthy people across ages. The overall study: Every two T cells gave about one barcoded beta molecule via template switching.

CDR3 size: 20 residues. Trimming stripped 4 bases from V and 1 base from J, with 26 bases between. Germline lookup yields CDR1 LGHNA and CDR2 YSLEER. With a J-beta primer mix and a sample-barcoded 5' primer, a second PCR ran about 6 to 11 cycles. Each cDNA molecule carried a tag from a template-switch adaptor that contained 12 random nucleotides. TCRdb reprocessed the 5' RACE reads with MiXCR, giving one entry per CDR3 protein. Of some 1 million distinct CDR3 sequences in the sample, under 55% are singletons; the top ten hold approximately 17%. The sample was blood. The receptor comes from a woman aged 55-69 years in good health. The chain has TRBV4-3 and TRBJ2-4; D might be TRBD1 (6 bases). The CDR3 region is CASSLQPIGSDRRAKNIQYF. CDR3 DNA: TGCGCCAGCAGCCTACAGCCAATTGGGTCGGACAGAAGGGCCAAAAACATTCAGTACTTC.